This T cell receptor (beta chain) was sequenced in a study of blood T cell repertoires in COVID-19. The overall study: T cells, B-cell-depleted T cells, or PBMCs supplied cDNA or gDNA.

Of note for this clone: Distinct nucleotide sequences in the sample also encode this CDR3.

The CDR3 loop spans 14 amino acids. V dropped 4 bases and J dropped 1 base, with 11 bases sitting between them. Germline V gene data show CDR1 as SGHTA and CDR2 as FQGNSA. The repertoire was sequenced with immunoSEQ multiplex PCR; TCRdb's copy has only in-frame clones and lacks some. The table has 380,000 or so clones, 70% to 90% seen once. The TCR was taken from a woman aged 30 to 39 with acute COVID-19. Sequenced material: PBMCs or T cells enriched from blood (not recorded which). The genes are TRBV7-2 and TRBJ2-7; D possibly corresponds to TRBD1 (6 bases). Here the CDR3 DNA reads TGTGCCAGCAGCTCAGGGGTGGGATCCTACGAGCAGTACTTC. It codes for CASSSGVGSYEQYF.